These 20 T cell receptor beta chains originate from one sample sequenced in a study of T cells in Graves' hyperthyroidism and ophthalmopathy. Amplified regions were TCR beta CDR3 sequences from RNA transcripts. The HTBI primer set was used in a first-round RT-PCR of the TCR CDR3. A single record per CDR3 protein comes from TCRdb applying MiXCR to the multiplex PCR reads. The sample lists a few hundred thousand distinct CDR3 sequences; less than 25% were seen once. Sequenced material: blood. The origin of the receptors is a man aged 18 to 29 with Graves' hyperthyroidism.

This clonotype was recorded many times. V and J are TRBV29-1 and TRBJ2-2, with TRBD1 as a possible D gene (6 bases). The V gene's germline CDR1 is SQVTM and CDR2 ANQGSEA. Trimming took 7 bases from V and 1 from J, leaving 10 bases between them. The CDR3 sequence is 13 residues long. The CDR3 coding sequence is TGCAGCGCCCGACAGGTGAACACCGGGGAGCTGTTTTTT. It specifies CSARQVNTGELFF.

This clonotype was seen repeatedly, ten times or more. A much larger clone differs by one base, so this may be a read error. The CDR3 nucleotides read TGTGCCAGCAGTGAATGGGGTAACACTGAAGCTTTCTTT. This sequence encodes CASSEWGNTEAFF. The chain couples TRBV2 to TRBJ1-1; D is undetermined. The germline CDR1 and CDR2 sequences are SNHLY and FYNNEI. The CDR3 consists of 13 residues. The V end was cut by 2 bases, the J end by 2 bases, with 6 bases between.

This clonotype was found a few times. The CDR3 coding sequence is TGTGCCAGCAGCTTCGGACAGTCCTCTGGAAACACCATATATTTT. Translating gives CASSFGQSSGNTIYF. The chain has TRBV7-2 and TRBJ1-3; possibly TRBD1 for D (6 bases). The germline V gene has CDR1 SGHTA and CDR2 FQGNSA. Between the trimmed V and J ends, which lost 3 bases and 0 bases, there was a span of 9 bases. CDR3 size: 15 residues.

This clonotype was seen at least ten times. J is TRBJ1-2 and V is TRBV2; D is undetermined. Per germline, CDR1 SNHLY and CDR2 FYNNEI. Trimming shortened V by 4 bases and J by 5 bases, and 14 bases separated the two germline ends. This CDR3 is built from 14 residues. The DNA for the CDR3 is TGTGCCAGCAGTGGGGCCTACATGTTATATGGCTACACCTTC. Residues: CASSGAYMLYGYTF.

The chain uses TRBV5-4 and TRBJ1-1; D is perhaps TRBD1 (5 bases). This CDR3 contains 17 residues. CDR1 and CDR2 from the germline V gene are SGHNT and YYREEE (reference sequence). Trimming pared 3 bases from V and 0 bases from J, leaving 18 bases between. The CDR3 here is CASSSTGTGYMNTEAFF. The CDR3 nucleotides are TGTGCCAGCAGCTCAACCGGGACCGGTTACATGAACACTGAAGCTTTCTTT.

This clonotype was observed a few times. The chain links TRBV5-1 to TRBJ2-3; D is unresolved. Trimming cost V 2 bases and J 1 base, with 11 bases left between them. From germline, CDR1 is SGHRS and CDR2 YFSETQ. The CDR3 is 15 amino acids. CDR3 sequence: CASSLLDLRTDTQYF. The CDR3 region has the DNA TGCGCCAGCAGCTTACTCGACCTCCGCACAGATACGCAGTATTTT.

This clonotype was detected ten times or more. This chain uses TRBV28 with TRBJ2-5, with TRBD2 matching 9 bases. The V gene end was trimmed by 7 bases and the J gene end by 5 bases; junction bases not matched to a gene: 8. The CDR3 sequence is 14 residues long. Per the germline V gene, CDR1 is MDHEN and CDR2 is SYDVKM. The CDR3 is CASKKAGGGETQYF. DNA for the CDR3: TGTGCCAGCAAAAAAGCGGGGGGAGGGGAGACCCAGTACTTC.

The gene calls are TRBV6-2 or TRBV6-3 and TRBJ1-3; TRBD1 matches 10 bases. From germline, CDR1 is MNHEY and CDR2 SVGEGT. The CDR3 runs 19 residues. V was clipped by 7 bases and J by 2 bases; unmatched bases: 17. This chain's CDR3 is CASTYTTRTGGLPGNTIYF. DNA of the CDR3: TGTGCCAGCACCTACACGACTCGGACAGGGGGGCTGCCTGGAAACACCATATATTTT.

This clonotype was counted at least ten times. V gene TRBV15 combines with J gene TRBJ2-7; 9 bases line up with TRBD2. Unmatched junction bases numbered 8, after V lost 8 bases and J lost 0 bases. Per the germline V gene, CDR1 is LNHNV and CDR2 is YYDKDF (reference sequence). The CDR3 length is 15 residues. CDR3 DNA sequence: TGTGCCACCTCTCTAGCGGGGCTGTTCTCCTACGAGCAGTACTTC. This gives the protein CATSLAGLFSYEQYF.

This clonotype has only a few counts. The J gene is TRBJ1-4, the V gene TRBV6-5; D may be TRBD1 (6 bases). The CDR3 consists of 15 residues. With 0 bases removed from V and 8 bases from J, the gap between germline ends came to 13 bases. Germline V gives CDR1 MNHEY, CDR2 SVGAGI. The CDR3 is CASSYSRGGGEKLFF. CDR3 DNA sequence: TGTGCCAGCAGTTACTCGAGGGGGGGCGGGGAAAAACTGTTTTTT.

With regard to this clonotype: A much larger clone lies a single base off, so this may be a read error. The chain carries TRBV27 and TRBJ1-6; D gene unclear. In germline, CDR1 is MNHEY, CDR2 SMNVEV (reference sequence). The CDR3 spans 14 residues. CDR3 amino acids: CASCLVRESSPLHF. CDR3 sequence (DNA): TGTGCCAGCTGTTTAGTAAGGGAAAGTTCACCCCTCCACTTT.

The rearrangement links TRBV6-5 to TRBJ1-1; possible D gene TRBD1, 5 bases. CDR3 size: 15 residues. The V end lost 0 bases, the J end lost 5 bases, and 13 bases lay between the germline ends. CDR1 is MNHEY and CDR2 is SVGAGI in the germline V gene. This chain's CDR3 is CASSYSSRVGTEAFF. Here the CDR3 DNA reads TGTGCCAGCAGTTACTCGAGCAGGGTGGGTACTGAAGCTTTCTTT.

This clonotype was seen a handful of times. The rearrangement joins TRBV5-5 to TRBJ1-2; TRBD1 might be the D (5 bases). Looked up from germline, CDR1 is SGHKS and CDR2 is YYEKEE (reference sequence). This CDR3 comprises 14 residues. V was shortened by 1 base and J by 4 bases, with 11 bases between the two germline ends. CDR3: CASSLTWDAYGYTF. The CDR3 DNA is TGTGCCAGCAGCTTGACGTGGGACGCCTATGGCTACACCTTC.

This clonotype has ten or more counts. This rearrangement joins TRBV19 to TRBJ1-6; no firm D call. V dropped 5 bases and J dropped 9 bases, with 14 bases sitting between them. The CDR3 is made up of 14 amino acids. Germline CDR1 and CDR2: LNHDA and SQIVND (reference sequence). For the CDR3, the DNA is TGTGCCAGTAGTCCGGACGGATCAGCTTCACCCCTCCACTTT. It codes for CASSPDGSASPLHF.

As regards this clonotype: This clone may be a read error of a much larger clone one base away. The chain links TRBV19 to TRBJ2-7; tentatively, D is TRBD2 (6 bases). Germline V gives CDR1 LNHDA, CDR2 SQIVND (reference sequence). The CDR3 spans 16 residues. V lost 5 bases and J lost 2, with 19 bases in between. CDR3 nucleotide sequence: TGTGCCAGTAGTCCCATATCGGGGGAGCGCGCCTACGAGCAGTACTTC. Protein: CASSPISGERAYEQYF.

The table lists this clonotype with many counts. CDR3 DNA sequence: TGTGCCAGCAGTGAAGAAGCGGGGGAGCAGTACTTC. This encodes CASSEEAGEQYF. The chain couples TRBV2 to TRBJ2-7, with TRBD2 matching 7 bases. This CDR3 is 12 amino acids long. The junction had 1 base not matched to a gene; V was cut back by 1 base and J by 7 bases. Germline V gene lookup returns CDR1 SNHLY and CDR2 FYNNEI.

The chain links TRBV13 to TRBJ1-2, with unresolved D. Per the germline V gene, CDR1 is PRHDT and CDR2 is FYEKMQ (reference sequence). CDR3 length equals 13 residues. The ends were cut back, 3 bases at V and 1 base at J, with 6 bases in the middle. The DNA of the CDR3 is TGTGCCAGCAGCTTCGAAGTTAACTATGGCTACACCTTC. Translation: CASSFEVNYGYTF. Drawing the rest from reference TRBV13 and TRBJ1-2, the complete variable domain is AAGVIQSPRHLIKEKRETATLKCYPIPRHDTVYWYQQGPGQDPQFLISFYEKMQSDKGSIPDRFSAQQFSDYHSELNMSSLELGDSALYFCASSFEVNYGYTFGSGTRLTVV.

About this clonotype itself: A read error may be the cause here, since a much bigger clone is one base away. The chain uses TRBV12-3 or TRBV12-4 and TRBJ1-6; tentatively, D is TRBD1 (6 bases). Trimming took 3 bases from V and 5 from J, leaving 11 bases between them. CDR3 size: 15 residues. The CDR3 DNA follows: TGTGCCAGCAGTTTCTCGGGGGCGCATAATTCACCCCTCCACTTT. Amino acid sequence: CASSFSGAHNSPLHF.

For this clonotype: With a much larger clone just one base away, this may be a read error. V and J are TRBV5-1 and TRBJ1-1; the match to TRBD1 covers 9 bases. This CDR3 region has 14 residues. Unmatched junction bases numbered 7, after V lost 0 bases and J lost 10 bases. CDR1 and CDR2 (germline): SGHRS, YFSETQ. For the CDR3, the DNA is TGCGCCAGCAGCTTGGAGGGACAGGGAAAGGGAGCTTTCTTT. Encoded protein: CASSLEGQGKGAFF.

This clonotype was counted at least ten times. This chain links TRBV6-5 with TRBJ2-7; D tentatively fits TRBD1 or TRBD2 (5 bases each). The CDR3 totals 13 residues. Germline V CDR1 and CDR2: MNHEY, SVGAGI. V lost 6 bases and J 5 bases, leaving 14 bases between the germline ends. CDR3 amino acids: CASRWDQVNEQYF. The CDR3 DNA follows: TGTGCCAGCAGGTGGGACCAGGTTAACGAGCAGTACTTC.